What follows are 22 T cell receptor beta chains derived from one specimen sequenced in a study of early T cells in non-severe SARS-CoV-2 infection. In TCRdb, the 5' RACE reads were re-called with MiXCR into one record per CDR3 protein. The sample consists of tens of thousands of distinct CDR3 sequences, roughly 10% of them appearing once. Source material: whole blood. These receptors all stem from an adult who was a healthcare worker with PCR-confirmed SARS-CoV-2 infection or an uninfected control (not recorded which).

This clonotype was seen at least ten times. CDR3 amino acids: CASSSPTSATDTQYF. Here the CDR3 DNA reads TGTGCCAGCAGCTCCCCGACTAGCGCCACAGATACGCAGTATTTT. This chain links TRBV7-2 with TRBJ2-3; 8 positions agree with TRBD2. Per germline, CDR1 SGHTA and CDR2 FQGNSA. CDR3 length: 15 residues. The V and J ends lost 4 bases and 2 bases, in that order; junction bases with no gene match: 5.

To note about this clonotype: Since a much larger clone is just one base distant, this may be a read error. The chain carries TRBV6-6 and TRBJ2-7; possibly TRBD1 for D (5 bases). The CDR3 spans 15 residues. With 5 bases removed from V and 2 bases from J, the gap between germline ends came to 16 bases. Looked up from germline, CDR1 is MNHNY and CDR2 is SVGAGI (reference sequence). This CDR3 is CASSGHGNSAYEQYF. The CDR3 DNA follows: TGTGCCAGCAGTGGACATGGAAACAGCGCCTACGAGCAGTACTTC.

This clonotype was seen repeatedly, ten times or more. The chain employs TRBV10-3 and TRBJ1-2; D is possibly TRBD1 (6 bases). The CDR3 runs to 15 residues. Germline loops: CDR1 ENHRY, CDR2 SYGVKD. Trimming took off 1 base at V and 3 bases at J, with 12 bases between the two ends. The CDR3, as DNA: TGTGCCATCAGTGAGTTGAACAGGGAGCACTATGGCTACACCTTC. Encoded protein: CAISELNREHYGYTF.

There are many counts of this clonotype. The genes are TRBV7-2 and TRBJ2-3, with 14 positions matching TRBD2. V lost 5 bases and J lost 4; bases outside the gene matches: 8. CDR3 length equals 17 residues. Germline V gives CDR1 SGHTA, CDR2 FQGNSA. In nucleotides, the CDR3 is TGTGCCAGCAGCGCGGATCCGGGACTAGCGGGAGCAGATACGCAGTATTTT. Translation gives CASSADPGLAGADTQYF.

Of note for this clonotype: A single base separates this from a much larger clone, so it may be a read error. The chain combines TRBV12-3 or TRBV12-4 with TRBJ1-2; D call uncertain. This CDR3 is built from 14 residues. CDR3 region: CAGSFSVSYYGYTF. The CDR3, as DNA: TGTGCCGGCAGTTTTTCCGTCTCGTACTATGGCTACACCTTC.

Ten or more counts support this clonotype. The chain combines TRBV7-8 with TRBJ2-5; unclear D gene. CDR1 is SGHVS, CDR2 FQNEAQ, per germline. This CDR3 has 13 amino acids. Trimming pared 1 base from V and 4 bases from J, leaving 7 bases between. The CDR3 bases are TGTGCCAGCAGCTTAGGTTCGCGAGAGACCCAGTACTTC. Translation gives CASSLGSRETQYF. Drawing the rest from reference TRBV7-8 and TRBJ2-5, the complete variable domain is GAGVSQSPRYKVAKRGQDVALRCDPISGHVSLFWYQQALGQGPEFLTYFQNEAQLDKSGLPSDRFFAERPEGSVSTLKIQRTQQEDSAVYLCASSLGSRETQYFGPGTRLLVL.

To note about this clonotype: A read error may be the cause here, since a much bigger clone is one base away. The V gene is TRBV20-1, the J gene TRBJ2-1, with D tentatively TRBD1 (7 bases). The ends were cut back, 6 bases at V and 9 bases at J, with 21 bases in the middle. Germline CDR1 is DFQATT and CDR2 is SNEGSKA (reference sequence). This CDR3 is built from 14 residues. CDR3 residues: CSAPTSPQGGEQFF. The CDR3 nucleotides are TGCAGTGCCCCTACTAGCCCCCAGGGGGGTGAGCAGTTCTTC.

This clonotype was detected only a few times. This chain joins TRBV7-9 and TRBJ2-1; 7 bases are shared with TRBD2. Germline CDR1 SEHNR, CDR2 FQNEAQ (reference sequence). With 1 base clipped from V and 7 bases from J, the junction kept 13 bases outside the gene matches. This CDR3 region has 17 residues. The CDR3 bases are TGTGCCAGCAGCTTAGGCCCCACTGGCGGGAGTTGGAATGAGCAGTTCTTC. Encoded protein: CASSLGPTGGSWNEQFF.

In this sample, this clonotype turned up many times. This chain joins TRBV7-8 and TRBJ2-4; D remains unclear. The V end was cut by 5 bases, the J end by 8 bases, with 13 bases between. This CDR3 spans 13 amino acids. The germline V gene encodes CDR1 SGHVS and CDR2 FQNEAQ. The CDR3 here is CASSQDPRDIQYF. CDR3 sequence (DNA): TGTGCCAGCAGCCAGGACCCCCGGGACATTCAGTACTTC. Drawing the rest from reference TRBV7-8 and TRBJ2-4, the complete variable domain is GAGVSQSPRYKVAKRGQDVALRCDPISGHVSLFWYQQALGQGPEFLTYFQNEAQLDKSGLPSDRFFAERPEGSVSTLKIQRTQQEDSAVYLCASSQDPRDIQYFGAGTRLSVL.

Comments on this clonotype: A much bigger clone sits one base away, suggesting this may be a read error. V is TRBV5-5 and J is TRBJ1-1, with TRBD1 matching 10 bases. From germline, CDR1 is SGHKS and CDR2 YYEKEE (reference sequence). The CDR3 has 16 residues. This CDR3 is CVSSTLTGGMNTEAFF. For the CDR3, the DNA is TGTGTCAGCAGCACCCTGACAGGGGGCATGAACACTGAAGCTTTCTTT.

Many counts were recorded for this clonotype. The chain carries TRBV7-8 and TRBJ1-2; no definite D call. This CDR3 has 14 amino acids. V was clipped by 2 bases and J by 4 bases, with 11 bases between them. CDR1 SGHVS and CDR2 FQNEAQ come from the germline V gene. CDR3: CASSLFRTGYGYTF. Written as DNA, the CDR3 is TGTGCCAGCAGCTTATTCAGGACGGGCTATGGCTACACCTTC.

There are many counts of this clonotype. The V gene is TRBV5-4, the J gene TRBJ2-3, with 8 bases that match TRBD2. Trimming cost V 4 bases and J 3 bases; bases outside gene matches: 7. Germline assignment: CDR1 SGHNT and CDR2 YYREEE (reference sequence). This CDR3 spans 15 amino acids. Here the CDR3 reads CASSVGLVNTDTQYF. CDR3 coding DNA: TGTGCCAGCAGCGTGGGACTAGTGAATACAGATACGCAGTATTTT.

This clonotype was counted at least ten times. The chain carries TRBV2 and TRBJ2-1; D remains ambiguous. Trimming removed 4 bases from V and 9 bases from J, with 7 bases in between. This CDR3 region has 11 residues. Germline assignment: CDR1 SNHLY and CDR2 FYNNEI. The chain's CDR3 is CASSASVEQFF. The CDR3 DNA reads TGTGCCAGCAGTGCTTCGGTTGAGCAGTTCTTC. The full variable domain, rest sourced from reference TRBV2 and TRBJ2-1, is EPEVTQTPSHQVTQMGQEVILRCVPISNHLYFYWYRQILGQKVEFLVSFYNNEISEKSEIFDDQFSVERPDGSNFTLKIRSTKLEDSAMYFCASSASVEQFFGPGTRLTVL.

This chain links TRBV27 with TRBJ1-5; the D is unclear. Germline V lookup: CDR1 MNHEY, CDR2 SMNVEV (reference sequence). This CDR3 has 15 residues. V lost 4 bases, J lost 7 bases, and 17 bases lay in between. The CDR3 reads CASSSTRLLIQPQHF. CDR3 bases: TGTGCCAGCAGTTCCACCAGACTGTTAATCCAGCCCCAGCATTTT.

This clonotype appeared many times. The chain carries TRBV4-2 and TRBJ2-7; unclear D gene. CDR3 length: 15 amino acids. V was shortened by 4 bases and J by 3 bases, with 16 bases between the two germline ends. Germline V lookup: CDR1 LGHNA, CDR2 YNFKEQ. This CDR3 is CASSLAIGSYYEQYF. For the CDR3, the DNA is TGTGCCAGCAGCCTCGCAATAGGATCGTACTACGAGCAGTACTTC.

A few counts support this clonotype. V is TRBV30 and J is TRBJ2-7; TRBD1 matches 7 bases. Trimming took 5 bases from V and 3 from J; bases not matched to a gene: 1. This CDR3 has 11 amino acids. Germline V CDR1 and CDR2: GTSNPN, SVGIG (reference sequence). The CDR3 nucleotides read TGTGCCTGGGACAGGGACTACGAGCAGTACTTC. It translates to CAWDRDYEQYF.

The table lists this clonotype with many counts. The chain employs TRBV2 and TRBJ1-2; D is perhaps TRBD1 (6 bases). CDR1 SNHLY and CDR2 FYNNEI come from the germline V gene. Trimming took off 3 bases at V and 7 bases at J, with 12 bases between the two ends. The CDR3 is 13 residues long. DNA of the CDR3: TGTGCCAGCAGTGAGGTCAGGGGAAGTGGCTACACCTTC. This sequence encodes CASSEVRGSGYTF.

J is TRBJ2-1 and V is TRBV10-1; no clear D gene. The CDR3 is 11 residues long. Germline V gene data show CDR1 as WNHNN and CDR2 as SYGVQD (reference sequence). V lost 3 bases, J lost 8 bases, and 5 bases lay in between. CDR3 region: CASSDNHEQFF. The CDR3 DNA reads as TGCGCCAGCAGTGATAACCATGAGCAGTTCTTC.

The table lists this clonotype with a few counts. The rearrangement joins TRBV2 to TRBJ2-7; no firm D call. This CDR3 is built from 15 residues. CDR1 and CDR2 (germline): SNHLY, FYNNEI. V lost 2 bases to trimming and J lost 0 bases, with 11 bases between them. The CDR3 here is CASSESGGFSYEQYF. In DNA form, the CDR3 reads TGTGCCAGCAGTGAATCTGGCGGATTCTCCTACGAGCAGTACTTC.

There are a few counts of this clonotype. The DNA for the CDR3 is TGTGCCAGCAGTTTAAGGGGCCCCGACTATGGCTACACCTTC. Its translation: CASSLRGPDYGYTF. The chain links TRBV27 to TRBJ1-2; maybe TRBD1 (5 bases). Trimming left V 2 bases short and J 3 bases short, with 10 bases between. The CDR3 is 14 residues long. Germline CDR1 reads MNHEY; CDR2 reads SMNVEV (reference sequence).

V gene TRBV9 combines with J gene TRBJ2-5; D is perhaps TRBD1 (5 bases). Germline V lookup: CDR1 SGDLS, CDR2 YYNGEE. V shed 0 bases and J shed 1 base, with 7 bases lying between them. The CDR3 covers 14 residues. CDR3 in DNA: TGTGCCAGCAGCGTAGGGGGCAGCCAAGAGACCCAGTACTTC. Protein sequence: CASSVGGSQETQYF.

This clonotype was counted only a few times. This sequence joins TRBV12-3 or TRBV12-4 and TRBJ1-2, with 7 bases identical to TRBD1. The CDR3 extends over 14 amino acids. V shed 2 bases, J shed 8 bases, and the junction held 8 bases outside the gene matches. The CDR3 DNA sequence: TGTGCCAGCAGTTTATACCCGACAGGGACCGGCTACACCTTC. This gives the protein CASSLYPTGTGYTF.